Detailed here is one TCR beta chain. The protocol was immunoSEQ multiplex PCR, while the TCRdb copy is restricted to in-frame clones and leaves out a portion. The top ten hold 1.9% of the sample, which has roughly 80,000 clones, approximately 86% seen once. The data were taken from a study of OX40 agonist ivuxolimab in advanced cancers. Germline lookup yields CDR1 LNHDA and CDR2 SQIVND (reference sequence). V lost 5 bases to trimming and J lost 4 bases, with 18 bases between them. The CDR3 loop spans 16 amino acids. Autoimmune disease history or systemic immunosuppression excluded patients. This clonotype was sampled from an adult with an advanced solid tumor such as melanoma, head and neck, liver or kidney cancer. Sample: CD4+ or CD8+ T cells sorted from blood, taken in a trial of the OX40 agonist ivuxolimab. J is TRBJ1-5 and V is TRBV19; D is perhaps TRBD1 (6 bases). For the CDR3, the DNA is TGTGCCAGTAGTTCCATCAGGACAGAGGGGAATCAGCCCCAGCATTTT. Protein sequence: CASSSIRTEGNQPQHF.